This record looks at one T cell receptor beta chain sequence and its context. This clone's antigen is unknown. Per-nucleotide qualities are absent, and no much larger clonotype sits a single base away. Between the V and J ends, shortened by 1 base and 9 bases respectively, the junction contains 6 bases. From cysteine to phenylalanine, the CDR3 is 12 amino acids long. The sequence is cut down to CDR3 DNA, 36 bases in frame from base 1. CDR1 and CDR2, per the germline V gene, are KGHDR and SFDVKD. The sample originates from a study of blood T cells in healthy people across ages (dated by TCRdb to between 2015 and 2017). For the study in its entirety: Template switching captured roughly one uniquely barcoded TCR beta cDNA molecule per two T cells in model experiments. To track age-related changes in TCR beta repertoire diversity, the study relied on deep sequencing normalized with unique cDNA molecular identifiers. The donors were split into four age groups: young (average around 16 years), middle-aged (39), aged (more than 60) and long-lived (about 82). Using the same blood draw, the study looked at two additional independent replicas of 1 million unique cDNA reads for two donors, one aged 18 to 29 and the other aged 80 or older. Donors of different ages were randomly distributed across sequencing lanes to avoid experimental bias. Study-level results and caveats: A strong correlation was found between observed TCR beta diversity and the percentage of naive T cells measured by flow cytometry. Estimates of total diversity from one million sequenced T cells were regarded as lower bounds and underestimates. Donor CMV infection status was unknown, potentially confounding age-related changes in expanded clonotypes. The long-lived group showed more naive CD4+ T cells, fewer expanded clones and increased TCR diversity than the aged group, suggesting age selection. Bulk unsorted PBMC profiling prevented conclusive comparison of naive and antigen-experienced compartments. Observed TCR beta diversity per million T cells fell roughly linearly with age, and a significant reduction was already apparent by age around 36.

The donors were 40 or so Caucasian individuals from Russia, aged about 6 to 100 years, who were systemically healthy. Each donor gave about 9.8 milliliters of peripheral blood, drawn into EDTA-treated Vacutainer tubes. Ficoll-Paque density-gradient centrifugation was used to isolate PBMCs, with at least 6.5 million per sample. Trizol reagent was used to extract total RNA from PBMCs, with at least 5.5 micrograms per sample. Naive CD45RAhigh/CD27high T cell percentages were measured by flow cytometry on a PBMC aliquot from every donor. Receptor amplification or capture employed 5' RACE. Instrument used: Illumina HiSeq 2500. A second PCR of about 7 to 12 cycles was run with a J-beta primer mix and a sample-barcoded 5' primer. Each TCR beta cDNA molecule received a unique molecular identifier from a template-switch 5' adaptor carrying 12 random nucleotides. At least 3 million CDR3-containing paired-end reads were obtained from each sample. All of the RNA was converted into first-strand cDNA using the Mint cDNA synthesis kit, with a TRBC-specific oligonucleotide serving as the primer. After uracil-DNA glycosylase treatment, a first 18-cycle PCR used universal primers M1SS and BC2_uni_R on all cDNA. From the authors' description of their analysis: Normalization of each sample was performed by random selection of 1 million high-quality reads, each carrying a distinct molecular identifier. Instead of being binned into consensus sequences, reads with shared molecular identifiers were discarded. CDR3 identification, clonotype clustering and error correction used MiTCR with a Q25 quality threshold and the strictest error-elimination algorithm. A nonparametric unseen species model with Euler transformation was used to estimate lower-bound total TCR beta diversity. TCRdb reworked the public reads: Q25 trimming with fastp, MiXCR clone assembly, productive beta chains retained. CDR3 protein sequences are deduplicated, and each keeps its most common genes and DNA. TCRdb, not the original authors, processed these V and J calls. The sample table holds 1.5 million to 2 million distinct CDR3 sequences, of which approximately 32% were seen once. Of the sample, over 9% is held by the ten largest clones.

Here the chain combines TRBV24-1 and TRBJ2-4, with the D gene not clear enough to name. The origin of this receptor is a woman in her 30s in good health. The sequenced material came from blood. Here the CDR3 is given as CATSDFAGIQYF. DNA sequence: TGTGCCACCAGTGATTTTGCTGGCATTCAGTACTTC.